This T cell receptor (beta chain) was identified in a study of human T cells and chemical hapten exposure (dated by TCRdb to the early 2020s). Regarding the complete study: For sensitization, 2% DPC in acetone was applied to a 2 cm by 2 cm area of upper inner arm skin. The patient cohort, mostly female, included alopecia areata with under or over 50% scalp involvement, alopecia totalis and alopecia universalis. Libraries were pooled for sequencing, and per-sample TCR yields varied mainly because of small differences in library volumes within the pool. About 27 alopecia patients gave blood for TCR sequencing at one to four time points (pre-sensitization, 2, 6 and 24 weeks). Throughout the study period of about 22 weeks, patients also received therapeutic DPC doses to the scalp every week. This study followed changes in the peripheral blood TCR repertoire in vivo during primary and secondary sensitization of alopecia patients to the hapten diphenylcyclopropenone (DPC). Patient blood was sampled pre-sensitization (week 0) and at 2, 6 and about 24 weeks after DPC sensitization. Patch tests used Finn chambers with 0.01% DPC on the upper back, scored after 6 days by International Contact Dermatitis Research Group standards. Overall study results and their limits: Alopecia, a presumed autoimmune disease, was present in all patients, so the immune response of the patients might differ from that of healthy individuals. Compared with pre-sensitization or healthy control sets, expanded TCRs formed significantly more large CDR3 similarity clusters, which is consistent with antigen-driven responses. No change with DPC sensitization was found in the number of TCRs above 1 in 1000 frequency, and no evidence of global repertoire structure alterations was found. After repeated subsampling, the strength of the expansion versus patch-test correlation and the threshold at which it became significant changed. The number of PT1 expanded TCRs positively correlated with patch test score, significant at thresholds 8, 16 and 32 but not 4.

This clonotype was counted ten times or more. Its antigen target is currently unknown. No quality values exist for individual bases; no much larger clone is one base distant. V has 4 bases trimmed and J has 1 base trimmed; junction bases matching no gene number 9. The germline V gene specifies SGHTA as CDR1 and FQGNSA as CDR2. Its CDR3 holds 18 amino acids, cysteine through phenylalanine. Only CDR3 DNA remains: 54 bases, in frame from the first base. The time point label of this sample denotes: patch test 1, 2 weeks after DPC sensitization. What this sample's treatment or condition label stands for: therapeutic diphenylcyclopropenone sensitization with weekly scalp DPC. Blood at each patch-test visit was drawn before the patch test was applied. Patients were considered eligible if aged 18 to 70, diagnosed with alopecia and deemed suitable for DPC therapy, and patients were excluded if pregnant. Total RNA was isolated from unfractionated whole blood collected in Tempus Blood RNA tubes.

The library was produced with RACE. The instrument was a NextSeq 500. Library preparation attached unique molecular identifiers to individual cDNA molecules for quantitative, reproducible TCR counting. Both TCR alpha and TCR beta chains were sequenced from each blood RNA sample. As for the original processing: Samples had a median of roughly 98,000 TCRs, with a range from 23,224 to 690,600. The Decombinator software suite was used to annotate V, J and CDR3 in the TCR reads. To make PS versus PT1 abundance plots, every sample was subsampled to the same number of TCRs (28,000). TCRs were defined as expanded if absent before sensitization and observed at least eight times at the 2-week time point. Using fastp at Q25 and MiXCR, TCRdb reprocessed the public reads and kept productive beta chains. Rows matching on CDR3 protein sequence are summarized as one entry with the most common DNA and genes. TCRdb assigned the V and J calls; the authors' analysis was not used. Present in this sample are around 300,000 distinct CDR3 sequences, around 7% of which were seen just once. The ten biggest clones cover approximately 8% of the sample.

This TCR derives from a woman between 18 and 29 years old with alopecia areata. Some clones in this sample may be carry-over from other donors' samples. The sample here was whole blood, taken in connection with sensitization to the hapten diphenylcyclopropenone (DPC). The chain uses TRBV7-2 and TRBJ2-6; 8 junctional bases match TRBD1. In nucleotide form, the sequence is TGTGCCAGCAGCTCGCCGAGACAGGGGTTGTCTGGGGCCAACGTCCTGACTTTC. Its protein product is CASSSPRQGLSGANVLTF.